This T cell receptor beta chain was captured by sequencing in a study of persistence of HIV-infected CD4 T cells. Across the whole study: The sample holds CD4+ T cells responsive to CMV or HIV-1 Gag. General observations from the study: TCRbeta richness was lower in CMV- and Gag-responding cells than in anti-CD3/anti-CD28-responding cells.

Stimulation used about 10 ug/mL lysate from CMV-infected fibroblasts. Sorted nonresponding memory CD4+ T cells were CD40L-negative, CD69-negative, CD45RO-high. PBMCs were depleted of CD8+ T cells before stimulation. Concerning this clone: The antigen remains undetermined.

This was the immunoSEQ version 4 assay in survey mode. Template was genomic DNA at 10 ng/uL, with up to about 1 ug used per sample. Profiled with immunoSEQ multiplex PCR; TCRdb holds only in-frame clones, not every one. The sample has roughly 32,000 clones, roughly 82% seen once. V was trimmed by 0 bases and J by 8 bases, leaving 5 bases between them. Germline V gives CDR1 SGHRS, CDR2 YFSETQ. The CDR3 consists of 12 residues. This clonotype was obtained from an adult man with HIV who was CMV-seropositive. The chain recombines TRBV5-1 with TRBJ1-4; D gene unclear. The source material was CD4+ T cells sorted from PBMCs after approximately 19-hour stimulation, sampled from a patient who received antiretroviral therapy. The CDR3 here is CASSLAGEKLFF. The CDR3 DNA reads TGCGCCAGCAGCTTGGCGGGGGAAAAACTGTTTTTT. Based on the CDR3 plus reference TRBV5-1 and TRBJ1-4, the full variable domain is KAGVTQTPRYLIKTRGQQVTLSCSPISGHRSVSWYQQTPGQGLQFLFEYFSETQRNKGNFPGRFSGRQFSNSRSEMNVSTLELGDSALYLCASSLAGEKLFFGSGTQLSVL.